What follows are 29 T cell receptor beta chains derived from one specimen sequenced in a study of cytomegalovirus exposure and HLA in healthy donors. Researchers ran the PCR with 60 Vbeta and 13 Jbeta primers. Sequenced by immunoSEQ multiplex PCR; TCRdb stores in-frame clones only, minus some. The sample consists of 110,000 or so clones, over 60% of them appearing once. Material: PBMCs. The receptors stem from a man aged 18 to 29 in good health and CMV-seropositive.

The table lists this clone with a count of one. This rearrangement joins TRBV7-9 to TRBJ2-3; 7 bases are a match to TRBD2. The germline CDR1 and CDR2 sequences are SEHNR and FQNEAQ (reference sequence). The CDR3 contains 16 residues. Trimming at V came to 2 bases and at J to 0 bases, leaving 5 bases not matched to a gene. CDR3 sequence (DNA): TGTGCCAGCAGCTTACATGGTAGCGGGAGCACAGATACGCAGTATTTT. Encoded protein: CASSLHGSGSTDTQYF.

This chain connects TRBV19 to TRBJ2-2; TRBD1 agrees at 9 bases. CDR1 LNHDA and CDR2 SQIVND come from the germline V gene (reference sequence). V shed 6 bases and J 4 bases; nucleotides not matched to a gene: 9. The CDR3 spans 16 residues. This chain's CDR3 is CASRYTGGAGTGELFF. CDR3 DNA: TGTGCCAGTAGATACACAGGGGGCGCCGGCACCGGGGAGCTGTTTTTT.

The chain uses TRBV5-6 and TRBJ1-6; a weak D match, TRBD1 (5 bases). Trimming cost V 0 bases and J 6 bases, with 10 bases left between them. The CDR3 runs to 15 residues. Per germline, CDR1 SGHDT and CDR2 YYEEEE. The CDR3 sequence is CASSLVQGSNSPLHF. CDR3 in DNA: TGTGCCAGCAGCTTGGTTCAGGGCAGTAATTCACCCCTCCACTTT.

This clone was counted between two and nine times. This chain joins TRBV19 and TRBJ2-3, with D possibly being TRBD2 (7 bases). V lost 6 bases, J lost 3 bases, and 13 bases lay in between. Per the germline V gene, CDR1 is LNHDA and CDR2 is SQIVND (reference sequence). The CDR3 covers 14 residues. CDR3: CASRGGARTDTQYF. For the CDR3, the DNA is TGTGCCAGTAGAGGGGGGGCTAGGACAGATACGCAGTATTTT.

V gene TRBV6-5 combines with J gene TRBJ1-1; tentative D call: TRBD1 (5 bases). CDR1 MNHEY and CDR2 SVGAGI come from the germline V gene. V lost 7 bases and J 1 base, leaving 16 bases between the germline ends. The CDR3 has 15 residues. The CDR3 DNA is TGTGCCAGCATCGGGGAGGGGTCCCAGAACACTGAAGCTTTCTTT. Translation gives CASIGEGSQNTEAFF.

V gene TRBV19 combines with J gene TRBJ1-2, with D unresolved. Germline CDR1 LNHDA, CDR2 SQIVND (reference sequence). The CDR3 consists of 14 residues. The germline V and J ends were trimmed by 3 bases and 3 bases, with 11 bases remaining between them. Here the CDR3 DNA reads TGTGCCAGTAGTATTATGCGAAGCGACTATGGCTACACCTTC. Residues: CASSIMRSDYGYTF.

J is TRBJ2-5 and V is TRBV19; D perhaps matches TRBD2 (7 bases). Per the germline V gene, CDR1 is LNHDA and CDR2 is SQIVND (reference sequence). The CDR3 spans 13 residues. V was trimmed by 5 bases and J by 2 bases, leaving 9 bases between them. The CDR3 loop reads CASSEGGQETQYF. The CDR3 DNA is TGTGCCAGTAGTGAGGGGGGGCAAGAGACCCAGTACTTC. Full variable domain (outside the CDR3, taken from reference TRBV19 and TRBJ2-5): DGGITQSPKYLFRKEGQNVTLSCEQNLNHDAMYWYRQDPGQGLRLIYYSQIVNDFQKGDIAEGYSVSREKKESFPLTVTSAQKNPTAFYLCASSEGGQETQYFGPGTRLLVL.

The chain has TRBV9 and TRBJ2-1, with 10 nucleotides matching TRBD2. The CDR3 is 16 amino acids. CDR1 and CDR2 from the germline V gene are SGDLS and YYNGEE. The V gene end was trimmed by 1 base and the J gene end by 3 bases; junction bases not matched to a gene: 4. CDR3: CASSVRTSGLYNEQFF. The CDR3 DNA sequence: TGTGCCAGCAGCGTAAGGACTAGCGGACTCTACAATGAGCAGTTCTTC.

The chain carries TRBV15 and TRBJ1-2; D is unresolved. Trimming took off 1 base at V and 2 bases at J, with 14 bases between the two ends. Germline V lookup: CDR1 LNHNV, CDR2 YYDKDF (reference sequence). This CDR3 spans 16 amino acids. CDR3 in DNA: TGTGCCACCAGCAGAGGGGCAGCGGGTCCCAACTATGGCTACACCTTC. This sequence encodes CATSRGAAGPNYGYTF.

The genes are TRBV5-6 and TRBJ1-2; D remains ambiguous. Per the germline V gene, CDR1 is SGHDT and CDR2 is YYEEEE. The CDR3 extends over 14 amino acids. The ends were cut back, 1 base at V and 4 bases at J, with 11 bases in the middle. The CDR3 spells CASSLWSDTYGYTF. In DNA form, the CDR3 reads TGTGCCAGCAGCTTGTGGTCCGACACCTATGGCTACACCTTC.

V is TRBV6-5 and J is TRBJ1-6; D is uncertain. Germline V gives CDR1 MNHEY, CDR2 SVGAGI. V was pared by 2 bases and J by 5 bases, with 10 bases between. CDR3 length: 15 amino acids. DNA for the CDR3: TGTGCCAGCAGTTACGGAGCGGCTGATAATTCACCCCTCCACTTT. This codes for CASSYGAADNSPLHF.

CDR3: CASSLVLGHELLLNEQFF. The CDR3 DNA reads as TGTGCCAGCAGCTTAGTGTTGGGACACGAGCTCCTCCTCAATGAGCAGTTCTTC. The rearrangement joins TRBV11-1 to TRBJ2-1; tentatively, D is TRBD1 (6 bases). This CDR3 has 18 amino acids. Germline V CDR1 and CDR2: SGHAT, FQDESV (reference sequence). Trimming cost V 1 base and J 6 bases, with 22 bases left between them.

J is TRBJ2-7 and V is TRBV7-2; 7 bases are a match to TRBD2. Unmatched junction bases numbered 11, after V lost 4 bases and J lost 5 bases. The CDR3 is 15 amino acids. The germline V gene has CDR1 SGHTA and CDR2 FQGNSA. The CDR3 DNA is TGTGCCAGCAGCTGGGGGGGGTCAGGTAATAACGAGCAGTACTTC. This sequence encodes CASSWGGSGNNEQYF.

V gene TRBV7-9 combines with J gene TRBJ2-3; 12 positions agree with TRBD2. The CDR3 consists of 16 residues. After removal of 1 base from V and 2 bases from J, the junction contained 1 base not matched to a gene. Germline-derived CDR1 and CDR2 are SEHNR and FQNEAQ (reference sequence). The CDR3 DNA reads TGTGCCAGCAGCTTAGGGACTAGCGGGGTCACAGATACGCAGTATTTT. Its translation: CASSLGTSGVTDTQYF.

The chain links TRBV6-1 to TRBJ1-2, with TRBD1 matching over 9 bases. V lost 3 bases to trimming and J lost 2 bases; unmatched junction nucleotides: 4. CDR3 length: 15 amino acids. Germline CDR1 and CDR2: MNHNS and SASEGT. DNA of the CDR3: TGTGCCAGCAGTGAGCTACAGGGGGCAAACTATGGCTACACCTTC. It yields the protein CASSELQGANYGYTF.

The chain employs TRBV5-6 and TRBJ1-1; D gene unclear. In germline, CDR1 is SGHDT, CDR2 YYEEEE. CDR3 length equals 15 residues. V was clipped by 1 base and J by 0 bases, with 10 bases between them. In nucleotides, the CDR3 is TGTGCCAGCAGCTTGTCGAACGGGATGAACACTGAAGCTTTCTTT. Translation: CASSLSNGMNTEAFF.

The chain uses TRBV7-7 and TRBJ1-1; weak D call: TRBD1 (5 bases). Trimming took off 11 bases at V and 1 base at J, with 14 bases between the two ends. Germline V gives CDR1 SSHAT, CDR2 FNYEAQ (reference sequence). This CDR3 is built from 13 residues. CDR3 in DNA: TGTGCCGTCTACGGGGGAGGGAACACTGAAGCTTTCTTT. Its translation: CAVYGGGNTEAFF.

This chain connects TRBV5-6 to TRBJ1-4; D is unresolved. V shed 0 bases and J shed 5 bases, with 11 bases lying between them. The CDR3 totals 15 residues. Germline CDR1 SGHDT, CDR2 YYEEEE. DNA of the CDR3: TGTGCCAGCAGCTTGGTGGGCAGTGCCAATGAAAAACTGTTTTTT. This encodes CASSLVGSANEKLFF.

The chain employs TRBV10-3 and TRBJ2-6; 8 bases are a match to TRBD1. In germline, CDR1 is ENHRY, CDR2 SYGVKD. This CDR3 is 18 amino acids long. Losses at the gene ends were 0 bases for V and 0 bases for J; bases not matched to a gene: 4. CDR3 DNA sequence: TGTGCCATCAGTGAGTCGGGCAGGGGGCACTCTGGGGCCAACGTCCTGACTTTC. Amino acids: CAISESGRGHSGANVLTF.

This clone was recorded a few times. The chain is built from TRBV2 and TRBJ1-1, with a possible D match to TRBD1 (6 bases). Germline CDR1 reads SNHLY; CDR2 reads FYNNEI. The germline V and J ends were trimmed by 6 bases and 2 bases, with 7 bases remaining between them. The CDR3 is 12 amino acids. As DNA, the CDR3 is TGTGCCAGCAGACAGGGAAACACTGAAGCTTTCTTT. Its translation: CASRQGNTEAFF.

As DNA, the CDR3 is TGTGCCAGTAGTATCTGGACAGGGACCACAGATACGCAGTATTTT. Its protein is CASSIWTGTTDTQYF. This rearrangement joins TRBV19 to TRBJ2-3; the match to TRBD1 covers 8 bases. The CDR3 runs to 15 residues. The V and J ends lost 3 bases and 2 bases, in that order; junction bases with no gene match: 4. Germline CDR1 and CDR2: LNHDA and SQIVND (reference sequence).

The V call is TRBV5-4, the J call TRBJ2-7, with 10 positions matching TRBD1. With V trimmed by 5 bases and J by 6 bases, 5 bases remained unmatched. The CDR3 has 13 residues. CDR1 is SGHNT and CDR2 is YYREEE in the germline V gene (reference sequence). CDR3 protein: CASRGQGSSEQYF. The CDR3 DNA is TGTGCCAGCAGGGGACAGGGGAGTTCCGAGCAGTACTTC. Combining the CDR3 with reference TRBV5-4 and TRBJ2-7 gives the whole variable domain ETGVTQSPTHLIKTRGQQVTLRCSSQSGHNTVSWYQQALGQGPQFIFQYYREEENGRGNFPPRFSGLQFPNYSSELNVNALELDDSALYLCASRGQGSSEQYFGPGTRLTVT.

About this clone itself: Relative to the germline gene, one junction end is altered; a read error may explain this. This chain's CDR3 is CSSSMDRSEAFF. In DNA, the CDR3 is TGTTCCAGCAGCATGGACAGGAGCGAAGCTTTCTTT. The chain uses TRBV7-9 and TRBJ1-1; 7 bases are a match to TRBD1. The CDR3 runs to 12 residues. Germline CDR1 SEHNR, CDR2 FQNEAQ (reference sequence).

Worth noting for this clone: Other DNA variants within this sample encode the same CDR3. CDR3 sequence reads: CAWSSVYEQYF. As DNA, the CDR3 is TGTGCCTGGAGTAGCGTTTACGAGCAGTACTTC. The genes are TRBV30 and TRBJ2-7, with no clear D. Germline CDR1 is GTSNPN and CDR2 is SVGIG (reference sequence). The germline V and J ends were trimmed by 2 bases and 4 bases, with 6 bases remaining between them. The CDR3 totals 11 residues.

This rearrangement joins TRBV2 to TRBJ2-7; 7 bases are shared with TRBD1. V gave up 4 bases and J gave up 9 bases; unmatched junction bases: 6. CDR1 and CDR2 (germline): SNHLY, FYNNEI. The CDR3 consists of 12 residues. CDR3 amino acids: CASSGDSLLQYF. DNA of the CDR3: TGTGCCAGCAGTGGGGACAGTCTTTTGCAGTACTTC.

The V gene is TRBV5-6, the J gene TRBJ2-4; possibly TRBD2 for D (7 bases). The CDR3 sequence is 16 residues long. Between the trimmed V and J ends, which lost 3 bases and 3 bases, there was a span of 16 bases. The germline V gene has CDR1 SGHDT and CDR2 YYEEEE. The CDR3 DNA reads TGTGCCAGCAGCTCAATTCGGGGGGCAGGCAAAAACATTCAGTACTTC. Encoded protein: CASSSIRGAGKNIQYF.

This chain uses TRBV7-9 with TRBJ2-7; no clear D. Germline CDR1 SEHNR, CDR2 FQNEAQ (reference sequence). The ends were cut back, 2 bases at V and 3 bases at J, with 2 bases in the middle. The CDR3 contains 11 residues. The CDR3 protein is CASSLHYEQYF. As DNA, the CDR3 is TGTGCCAGCAGCTTACACTACGAGCAGTACTTC.

The CDR3 loop reads CASSLVSQGRGETQYF. CDR3 bases: TGTGCCAGCAGCTTAGTCTCCCAGGGGCGAGGGGAGACCCAGTACTTC. This sequence joins TRBV7-6 and TRBJ2-5; weak D call: TRBD1 (6 bases). This CDR3 comprises 16 residues. V lost 1 base, J lost 5 bases, and 17 bases lay in between. Germline values: CDR1 SGHVS, CDR2 FNYEAQ.

The J gene is TRBJ2-1, the V gene TRBV13; D may be TRBD2 (6 bases). Germline V gives CDR1 PRHDT, CDR2 FYEKMQ (reference sequence). V was clipped by 4 bases and J by 13 bases, with 20 bases between them. There are 14 residues in the CDR3. In DNA, the CDR3 is TGTGCCAGCAGCTCCCGACTAGGGTCGCTGATTCAGTTCTTC. Translating gives CASSSRLGSLIQFF.